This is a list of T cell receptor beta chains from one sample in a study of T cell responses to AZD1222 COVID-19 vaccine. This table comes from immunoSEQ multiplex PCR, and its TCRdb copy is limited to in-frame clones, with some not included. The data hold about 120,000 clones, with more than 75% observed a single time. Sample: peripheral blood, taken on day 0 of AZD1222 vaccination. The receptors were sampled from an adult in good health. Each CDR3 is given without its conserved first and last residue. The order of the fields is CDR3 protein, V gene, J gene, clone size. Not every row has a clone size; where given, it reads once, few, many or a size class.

CDR3 protein: ASSSFGRLNTEAF
V gene: TRBV28
J gene: TRBJ1-1
clone size: .

CDR3 protein: ASSLGPTNGYT
V gene: TRBV7-9
J gene: TRBJ1-2
clone size: .

CDR3 protein: ASSLTSAGTDTQY
V gene: TRBV7-3
J gene: TRBJ2-3
clone size: .

CDR3 protein: ASRGVGTANEKLF
V gene: TRBV6-5
J gene: TRBJ1-4
clone size: .

CDR3 protein: ASSFGTGGYT
V gene: TRBV12-3/TRBV12-4
J gene: TRBJ1-2
clone size: .

CDR3 protein: ASSPRLKDSYNEQF
V gene: TRBV6-4
J gene: TRBJ2-1
clone size: .

CDR3 protein: ASSQREDGDTEAF
V gene: TRBV5-8
J gene: TRBJ1-1
clone size: .

CDR3 protein: ASSIGIIYEQY
V gene: TRBV19
J gene: TRBJ2-7
clone size: .

CDR3 protein: ASSRAQGTGNTIY
V gene: TRBV18
J gene: TRBJ1-3
clone size: .

CDR3 protein: SVGFGGRRSTEAF
V gene: TRBV29-1
J gene: TRBJ1-1
clone size: once

CDR3 protein: ATSREYGNQPQH
V gene: TRBV15
J gene: TRBJ1-5
clone size: .

CDR3 protein: ASSRDHRGPNYGYT
V gene: TRBV3-1/TRBV3-2
J gene: TRBJ1-2
clone size: .

CDR3 protein: ASSQDSLRAHEQY
V gene: TRBV3-1/TRBV3-2
J gene: TRBJ2-7
clone size: .

CDR3 protein: ATRQGEWGNQPQH
V gene: TRBV24-1
J gene: TRBJ1-5
clone size: .

CDR3 protein: ASSLALHRMTEAF
V gene: TRBV7-8
J gene: TRBJ1-1
clone size: .

CDR3 protein: ASSLGLAPNEQF
V gene: TRBV5-1
J gene: TRBJ2-1
clone size: .

CDR3 protein: ASSTFPNRGKLF
V gene: TRBV5-1
J gene: TRBJ1-4
clone size: .